The 23 T cell receptor beta chains given below trace back to one sample, sequenced in a study of OX40 agonist ivuxolimab in advanced cancers. The protocol was immunoSEQ multiplex PCR, while the TCRdb copy is restricted to in-frame clones and leaves out a portion. Of about 42,000 clones in the sample, about 90% are singletons; the top ten hold around 6%. Sequences were derived from CD4+ or CD8+ T cells sorted from blood, sampled in a trial of the OX40 agonist ivuxolimab. The receptor set was obtained from an adult with an advanced solid tumor such as melanoma, head and neck, liver or kidney cancer.

V and J are TRBV5-1 and TRBJ2-3; 14 positions match TRBD2. This CDR3 is built from 18 residues. Germline-derived CDR1 and CDR2 are SGHRS and YFSETQ. J gave up 0 bases and V 3 bases, and 6 bases lay outside the gene matches. CDR3 protein: CASSSRLAGGPSTDTQYF. The DNA of the CDR3 is TGCGCCAGCAGCTCCCGACTAGCGGGAGGGCCGAGCACAGATACGCAGTATTTT. Full variable domain (remainder filled in from reference TRBV5-1 and TRBJ2-3): KAGVTQTPRYLIKTRGQQVTLSCSPISGHRSVSWYQQTPGQGLQFLFEYFSETQRNKGNFPGRFSGRQFSNSRSEMNVSTLELGDSALYLCASSSRLAGGPSTDTQYFGPGTRLTVL.

This chain uses TRBV6-4 with TRBJ2-2; D perhaps matches TRBD2 (7 bases). This CDR3 region has 14 residues. The germline gives CDR1 MRHNA, CDR2 SNTAGT. V was trimmed by 7 bases and J by 4 bases, leaving 13 bases between them. CDR3 in DNA: TGTGCCAGCACCCAAGGGGGGGGCACCGGGGAGCTGTTTTTT. Translation gives CASTQGGGTGELFF.

This clone was observed a handful of times. The rearrangement links TRBV5-1 to TRBJ2-1; 10 bases map to TRBD2. V lost 4 bases and J lost 5; bases outside the gene matches: 6. The CDR3 runs 15 residues. CDR1 and CDR2 from the germline V gene are SGHRS and YFSETQ. This CDR3 reads CASSMTSGPNNEQFF. The DNA for the CDR3 is TGCGCCAGCAGCATGACTAGCGGGCCTAACAATGAGCAGTTCTTC.

The genes are TRBV19 and TRBJ2-2; D is possibly TRBD2 (6 bases). V was clipped by 5 bases and J by 5 bases, with 15 bases between them. Looked up from germline, CDR1 is LNHDA and CDR2 is SQIVND (reference sequence). CDR3 size: 15 residues. The CDR3 sequence: CASSPPRGWTGELFF. DNA of the CDR3: TGTGCCAGTAGTCCCCCCCGGGGGTGGACCGGGGAGCTGTTTTTT.

The rearrangement links TRBV6-1 to TRBJ2-7; unclear D gene. The germline gives CDR1 MNHNS, CDR2 SASEGT. This CDR3 has 11 amino acids. V was clipped by 4 bases and J by 1 base, with 2 bases between them. CDR3 DNA: TGTGCCAGCAGTGTGTCCTACGAGCAGTACTTC. As protein: CASSVSYEQYF.

The table lists this clone with a count of one. At one of its ends the junction is not consistent with the germline gene, which may arise from a read error. The chain couples TRBV5-1 to TRBJ2-5; 8 bases fit TRBD1. The CDR3 is 15 residues long. CDR1 and CDR2 from the germline V gene are SGHRS and YFSETQ. CDR3 nucleotides: TGCGCCGGCAGCTTGGCCGGGACAGGCCAAGAGACCCAGTACTTC. It encodes CAGSLAGTGQETQYF.

The V and J genes are TRBV28 and TRBJ1-2; TRBD1 matches 8 bases. The germline V gene encodes CDR1 MDHEN and CDR2 SYDVKM. Trimming took 6 bases from V and 4 from J; bases not matched to a gene: 4. The CDR3 extends over 13 amino acids. The CDR3 is CASRGQGSYGYTF. In nucleotides, the CDR3 is TGTGCCAGCAGAGGACAGGGAAGCTATGGCTACACCTTC.

A single count supports this clone. The rearrangement links TRBV28 to TRBJ1-5; D call uncertain. The V gene lost 5 bases and the J gene lost 0 bases, with 20 bases spanning the gap. Germline CDR1 MDHEN, CDR2 SYDVKM. There are 18 residues in the CDR3. The DNA of the CDR3 is TGTGCCAGCAGTAAGTTCCGATGGGAGGATTTTAGCAATCAGCCCCAGCATTTT. This gives the protein CASSKFRWEDFSNQPQHF.

The chain employs TRBV19 and TRBJ1-3; D perhaps matches TRBD1 (6 bases). CDR1 is LNHDA, CDR2 SQIVND, per germline (reference sequence). V was cut by 5 bases and J by 4 bases, with 12 bases left in between. The CDR3 extends over 14 amino acids. The chain's CDR3 is CASSLGTTGNTIYF. The CDR3 nucleotides are TGTGCCAGTAGTCTCGGGACAACGGGAAACACCATATATTTT.

The chain combines TRBV5-1 with TRBJ2-7, with 14 bases matching TRBD2. The germline CDR1 and CDR2 sequences are SGHRS and YFSETQ. The length of the CDR3 is 15 residues. The J segment lost 6 bases and the V segment lost 0 bases, leaving 2 bases of the junction unmatched. The CDR3 spells CASSLAGTSGSEQYF. The CDR3 nucleotides read TGCGCCAGCAGCTTGGCCGGGACTAGCGGGAGCGAGCAGTACTTC.

V is TRBV28 and J is TRBJ1-2; no definite D call. Germline lookup yields CDR1 MDHEN and CDR2 SYDVKM. CDR3 length equals 13 residues. V was shortened by 3 bases and J by 5 bases, with 10 bases between the two germline ends. The DNA for the CDR3 is TGTGCCAGCAGTTTGTTCCCCGAATATGGCTACACCTTC. It translates to CASSLFPEYGYTF.

On this clone: Germline and junction disagree at one end, which may indicate a read error. V gene TRBV14 combines with J gene TRBJ1-1; D remains ambiguous. Per the germline V gene, CDR1 is SGHDN and CDR2 is FVKESK. The length of the CDR3 is 15 residues. The CDR3 sequence: CASSARSFLNAEAFF. The DNA for the CDR3 is TGTGCCAGCAGCGCCCGGTCGTTCTTGAACGCTGAAGCTTTCTTT. Using reference TRBV14 and TRBJ1-1 for the parts outside the CDR3, the full variable domain is EAGVTQFPSHSVIEKGQTVTLRCDPISGHDNLYWYRRVMGKEIKFLLHFVKESKQDESGMPNNRFLAERTGGTYSTLKVQPAELEDSGVYFCASSARSFLNAEAFFGQGTRLTVV.

CDR3 nucleotides: TGTGCCAGCAGGACTAGCGGTACAACGAACACCGGGGAGCTGTTTTTT. It encodes CASRTSGTTNTGELFF. The chain combines TRBV28 with TRBJ2-2; 9 bases match TRBD2. V shed 6 bases, J shed 0 bases, and the junction held 5 bases outside the gene matches. The V gene's germline CDR1 is MDHEN and CDR2 SYDVKM. The CDR3 runs to 16 residues.

This chain uses TRBV5-1 with TRBJ2-3; no definite D call. This CDR3 comprises 15 residues. CDR1 and CDR2 (germline): SGHRS, YFSETQ. V was shortened by 5 bases and J by 0 bases, with 13 bases between the two germline ends. The CDR3 DNA follows: TGCGCCAGCAGTATGTCTATCCCTAGCACAGATACGCAGTATTTT. Translation gives CASSMSIPSTDTQYF.

This chain connects TRBV15 to TRBJ2-2; 8 bases map to TRBD1. Looked up from germline, CDR1 is LNHNV and CDR2 is YYDKDF (reference sequence). This CDR3 contains 14 residues. V dropped 5 bases and J dropped 6; count of bases not matched to a gene: 5. The CDR3 reads CATSLDRGPGELFF. The CDR3 bases are TGTGCCACCAGCCTTGACAGGGGTCCCGGGGAGCTGTTTTTT.

This chain links TRBV19 with TRBJ2-2; D perhaps matches TRBD1 (7 bases). The CDR3 has 15 amino acids. The germline V gene has CDR1 LNHDA and CDR2 SQIVND (reference sequence). Trimming removed 6 bases from V and 0 bases from J, with 11 bases in between. The CDR3 region has the DNA TGTGCCAGTAGCGCGGGGACAGCGAACACCGGGGAGCTGTTTTTT. Its protein is CASSAGTANTGELFF.

The chain has TRBV5-6 and TRBJ1-1, with no clear D. V was clipped by 0 bases and J by 1 base, with 4 bases between them. CDR1 is SGHDT and CDR2 is YYEEEE in the germline V gene. This CDR3 comprises 13 residues. The CDR3 sequence is CASSLGRNTEAFF. In DNA form, the CDR3 reads TGTGCCAGCAGCTTGGGGAGGAACACTGAAGCTTTCTTT.

The DNA for the CDR3 is TGTGCCAGCAGCTTAGAGTGGGACAACTATAGCAATCAGCCCCAGCATTTT. This gives the protein CASSLEWDNYSNQPQHF. This chain joins TRBV7-6 and TRBJ1-5; maybe TRBD1 (6 bases). The germline V and J ends were trimmed by 1 base and 0 bases, with 13 bases remaining between them. CDR1 is SGHVS and CDR2 is FNYEAQ in the germline V gene. The CDR3 runs to 17 residues.

The chain uses TRBV7-2 and TRBJ1-2; maybe TRBD1 (5 bases). The CDR3 loop spans 16 amino acids. Looked up from germline, CDR1 is SGHTA and CDR2 is FQGNSA. V lost 5 bases, J lost 8 bases, and 24 bases lay in between. CDR3 DNA: TGTGCCAGCAGCCAACCGTCCTTGCGGACAACAAGGGGCTACACCTTC. Translated: CASSQPSLRTTRGYTF.

This clone was detected only once. The genes are TRBV4-1 and TRBJ2-6; 11 nucleotides align to TRBD1. The CDR3 totals 18 residues. The V gene end was trimmed by 3 bases and the J gene end by 4 bases; junction bases not matched to a gene: 8. Germline-derived CDR1 and CDR2 are MGHRA and YSYEKL. The CDR3 DNA reads as TGCGCCAGCAGCCACCCCGGACAGGGGGCGCGCGGGGCCAACGTCCTGACTTTC. It yields the protein CASSHPGQGARGANVLTF.

This chain uses TRBV4-1 with TRBJ1-5; a weak D match, TRBD1 (6 bases). Trimming removed 10 bases at V and 7 bases at J, with 17 bases between. Germline assignment: CDR1 MGHRA and CDR2 YSYEKL. This CDR3 is built from 13 residues. The chain's CDR3 is CATSLGAWQPQHF. CDR3 coding DNA: TGCGCCACCTCTCTGGGGGCATGGCAGCCCCAGCATTTT.

V and J are TRBV16 and TRBJ2-7; a possible D gene is TRBD2 (5 bases). Germline V gives CDR1 KGHSY, CDR2 FQNENV. CDR3 size: 14 residues. V was pared by 0 bases and J by 8 bases, with 14 bases between. CDR3 residues: CASSQSTRVNKQYF. The CDR3 DNA reads TGTGCCAGCAGCCAATCGACGCGGGTAAACAAGCAGTACTTC.

The rearrangement uses TRBV7-8 and TRBJ2-1; D not resolved. Trimming took 5 bases from V and 5 from J, leaving 22 bases between them. The CDR3 runs 17 residues. Per germline, CDR1 SGHVS and CDR2 FQNEAQ. CDR3 in DNA: TGTGCCAGCAGCCGTTTTATGGGCACTTTCGCCAACAATGAGCAGTTCTTC. This codes for CASSRFMGTFANNEQFF.